Presented here are 12 T cell receptor beta chains from one specimen sequenced in a study of blood T cell repertoires in COVID-19. Repertoires were generated with immunoSEQ multiplex PCR, while TCRdb's copy carries only in-frame clones and drops some. The data hold 130,000 to 150,000 clones, with around 87% observed a single time. What was sequenced was PBMCs or T cells enriched from blood (not recorded which). These receptors all stem from a man in his sixties who had recovered from COVID-19.

The table lists this clone with a few counts. The chain recombines TRBV28 with TRBJ1-5, with D tentatively TRBD1 (5 bases). Germline assignment: CDR1 MDHEN and CDR2 SYDVKM. Between the trimmed V and J ends, which lost 6 bases and 9 bases, there was a span of 21 bases. This CDR3 is built from 15 residues. CDR3 residues: CASRRGGGAGRPQHF. CDR3 nucleotide sequence: TGTGCCAGCAGAAGAGGTGGAGGGGCCGGGAGGCCCCAGCATTTT. Complete variable domain (other parts from reference TRBV28 and TRBJ1-5): DVKVTQSSRYLVKRTGEKVFLECVQDMDHENMFWYRQDPGLGLRLIYFSYDVKMKEKGDIPEGYSVSREKKERFSLILESASTNQTSMYLCASRRGGGAGRPQHFGDGTRLSIL.

CDR3 sequence: CASSQNPNKDSHGYTF. The CDR3 DNA reads as TGCGCCAGCAGCCAAAACCCCAACAAAGACAGCCATGGCTACACCTTC. This chain joins TRBV4-1 and TRBJ1-2; D is possibly TRBD1 (5 bases). Germline CDR1 reads MGHRA; CDR2 reads YSYEKL. The CDR3 covers 16 residues. V gave up 2 bases and J gave up 6 bases, with 19 bases separating them.

The chain couples TRBV24-1 to TRBJ2-1, with D possibly matching TRBD1 (5 bases). Per the germline V gene, CDR1 is KGHDR and CDR2 is SFDVKD. The CDR3 has 13 residues. The ends were cut back, 4 bases at V and 8 bases at J, with 11 bases in the middle. CDR3 in amino acids: CATSEPGPDEQFF. The CDR3 DNA sequence: TGTGCCACCAGTGAGCCAGGGCCAGATGAGCAGTTCTTC.

This sequence joins TRBV28 and TRBJ2-7, with 8 bases aligning to TRBD1. The V gene's germline CDR1 is MDHEN and CDR2 SYDVKM. J lost 6 bases, V lost 4 bases, and 8 bases had no gene match. The CDR3 spans 14 residues. The CDR3 reads CASSSAGTGREQYF. The CDR3 region has the DNA TGTGCCAGCAGTTCCGCCGGGACAGGACGCGAGCAGTACTTC.

The chain combines TRBV5-8 with TRBJ1-5; possibly TRBD1 for D (5 bases). Germline V lookup: CDR1 SGHTS, CDR2 YDEGEE. Trimming removed 4 bases from V and 6 bases from J, with 14 bases in between. This CDR3 spans 14 amino acids. In DNA form, the CDR3 reads TGTGCCAGCAGCCACTCAGGGCAGGGTCAGCCCCAGCATTTT. Translation: CASSHSGQGQPQHF. The full variable domain, with the rest looked up from reference TRBV5-8 and TRBJ1-5, is EAGVTQSPTHLIKTRGQQATLRCSPISGHTSVYWYQQALGLGLQFLLWYDEGEERNRGNFPPRFSGRQFPNYSSELNVNALELEDSALYLCASSHSGQGQPQHFGDGTRLSIL.

The V call is TRBV9, the J call TRBJ1-1; 7 nucleotides match TRBD1. V lost 4 bases, J lost 1 base, and 7 bases stayed unmatched. The CDR3 totals 15 residues. Germline CDR1 is SGDLS and CDR2 is YYNGEE. CDR3 DNA sequence: TGTGCCAGCAGCCCACCCGGGACAGAGAACACTGAAGCTTTCTTT. Amino acid sequence: CASSPPGTENTEAFF.

V and J are TRBV10-3 and TRBJ1-5; TRBD1 matches 7 bases. Germline CDR1 and CDR2: ENHRY and SYGVKD. The CDR3 is made up of 15 amino acids. J lost 4 bases, V lost 10 bases, and 13 bases had no gene match. The CDR3 region has the DNA TGTGCCACTACAGAATCGGGACAGTCTAATCAGCCCCAGCATTTT. Translating it yields CATTESGQSNQPQHF.

The rearrangement joins TRBV12-3 or TRBV12-4 to TRBJ1-3; 7 nucleotides agree with TRBD1. The ends lost 3 bases at V and 8 bases at J; junction bases unmatched: 4. CDR3 size: 13 residues. This CDR3 is CASSFGRGDTIYF. CDR3 coding DNA: TGTGCCAGCAGTTTCGGCAGGGGGGACACCATATATTTT.

J is TRBJ1-2 and V is TRBV9, with D hard to call. V was shortened by 4 bases and J by 5 bases, with 12 bases between the two germline ends. Germline V CDR1 and CDR2: SGDLS, YYNGEE. This CDR3 spans 13 amino acids. The CDR3 coding sequence is TGTGCCAGCAGCCCAGAGGGCGGGTATGGCTACACCTTC. This gives the protein CASSPEGGYGYTF.

V gene TRBV18 combines with J gene TRBJ2-1, with 7 bases matching TRBD1. With V trimmed by 2 bases and J by 9 bases, 4 bases remained unmatched. The CDR3 is made up of 13 amino acids. Per germline, CDR1 KGHSH and CDR2 LQKENI. The CDR3 reads CASSPFHRGEQFF. The CDR3 DNA is TGTGCCAGCTCACCATTCCACAGGGGTGAGCAGTTCTTC.

The V and J genes are TRBV25-1 and TRBJ1-2, with 12 bases identical to TRBD1. Germline-derived CDR1 and CDR2 are MGHDK and SYGVNS. CDR3 length: 17 amino acids. J was trimmed by 4 bases and V by 1 base; bases with no gene match: 7. The CDR3 region has the DNA TGTGCCAGCAGTGAATTGGGCCGGGACAGGGGGCCCTATGGCTACACCTTC. Its translation is CASSELGRDRGPYGYTF.

The CDR3 nucleotides read TGTGCCAGCAGCCTGGACAGCTCTGGAAACACCATATATTTT. Protein sequence: CASSLDSSGNTIYF. The chain carries TRBV7-8 and TRBJ1-3; D may be TRBD1 (6 bases). Germline CDR1 is SGHVS and CDR2 is FQNEAQ. CDR3 size: 14 residues. Between the trimmed V and J ends, which lost 5 bases and 0 bases, there was a span of 8 bases.